Shown below are 6 T cell receptor beta chains from a single sample sequenced in a study of regulatory T cells in long-lasting Graves disease. Time point of the sample: newly diagnosed GD, antithyroid drugs for less than 3 months. RNA isolated from PBMCs was used to make the TCR library. Libraries of TCR beta came from iRepertoire HTBI primers plus Arm-PCR of CDR3 regions. TCRdb reanalysed the multiplex PCR reads using MiXCR and keeps one entry per CDR3 protein. This table holds about 560,000 distinct CDR3 sequences, 15% to 20% found once. These same data were also listed under a study on T cells in Graves' hyperthyroidism and ophthalmopathy.

The material was peripheral blood mononuclear cells (PBMCs), obtained at new diagnosis, from a patient treated with antithyroid drugs. The receptor set was obtained from a man aged 18 to 29 with Graves disease.

Details on this clonotype: Given a much more abundant clone one base away, this may be a read error. This CDR3 reads CASSLDVPYEQYF. CDR3 nucleotide sequence: TGTGCCAGCAGCTTGGACGTACCATACGAGCAGTACTTC. The rearrangement links TRBV5-1 to TRBJ2-7; D ambiguous. The CDR3 is 13 amino acids. CDR1 SGHRS and CDR2 YFSETQ come from the germline V gene.

This sequence joins TRBV6-1 and TRBJ2-2, with D unclear. The CDR3 extends over 15 amino acids. V shed 6 bases and J shed 1 base, with 12 bases lying between them. Germline V gene lookup returns CDR1 MNHNS and CDR2 SASEGT. This CDR3 is CASRPNWGNTGELFF. The CDR3 coding sequence is TGTGCCAGCAGGCCGAACTGGGGGAACACCGGGGAGCTGTTTTTT.

Concerning this clonotype: The CDR3 ends on some other residue instead of the conserved phenylalanine or tryptophan, so this is likely a read error. J is TRBJ2-7 and V is TRBV27; a weak D match, TRBD2 (6 bases). V was cut by 4 bases and J by 1 base, with 14 bases left in between. The CDR3 loop spans 15 amino acids. Germline V gene sequence: CDR1 MNHEY, CDR2 SMNVEV (reference sequence). DNA for the CDR3: TGTGCCAGCAGTTACCAGGCGGGACGATCCTACGAGCAGTACCTC. Protein product: CASSYQAGRSYEQYL.

This chain links TRBV27 with TRBJ1-5; maybe TRBD1 (6 bases). V was pared by 2 bases and J by 5 bases, with 13 bases between. Germline V gene lookup returns CDR1 MNHEY and CDR2 SMNVEV (reference sequence). This CDR3 has 15 amino acids. This CDR3 reads CASSLNNRAHQPQHF. The CDR3 coding sequence is TGTGCCAGCAGTTTAAATAACAGGGCCCATCAGCCCCAGCATTTT.

The chain joins TRBV6-1 to TRBJ2-3, with a weak D call TRBD1 (6 bases). Germline CDR1 and CDR2: MNHNS and SASEGT. V lost 3 bases to trimming and J lost 2 bases, with 9 bases between them. The CDR3 runs 14 residues. The chain's CDR3 is CASSEWTVTDTQYF. Written as DNA, the CDR3 is TGTGCCAGCAGTGAGTGGACAGTCACAGATACGCAGTATTTT.

This clonotype was observed a handful of times. V gene TRBV16 combines with J gene TRBJ2-1; TRBD1 matches at 7 bases. Trimming removed 4 bases from V and 15 bases from J; junction bases left unmatched: 9. Germline V gene lookup returns CDR1 KGHSY and CDR2 FQNENV. The CDR3 runs to 12 residues. This CDR3 is CASSPPRGLRFF. The CDR3 DNA reads as TGTGCCAGCAGCCCCCCTAGGGGGCTAAGGTTCTTC.